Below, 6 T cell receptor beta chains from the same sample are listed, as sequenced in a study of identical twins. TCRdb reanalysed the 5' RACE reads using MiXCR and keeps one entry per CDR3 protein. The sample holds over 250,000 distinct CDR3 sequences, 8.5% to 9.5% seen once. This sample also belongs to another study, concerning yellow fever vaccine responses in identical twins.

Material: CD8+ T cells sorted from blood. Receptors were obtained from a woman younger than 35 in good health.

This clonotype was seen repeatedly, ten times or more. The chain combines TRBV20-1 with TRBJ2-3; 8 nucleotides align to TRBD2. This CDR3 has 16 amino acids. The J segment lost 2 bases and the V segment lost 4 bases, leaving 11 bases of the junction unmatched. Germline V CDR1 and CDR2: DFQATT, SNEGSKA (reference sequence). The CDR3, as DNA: TGCAGTGCTACGGCACTAGCGGAGGTTCTCACAGATACGCAGTATTTT. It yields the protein CSATALAEVLTDTQYF.

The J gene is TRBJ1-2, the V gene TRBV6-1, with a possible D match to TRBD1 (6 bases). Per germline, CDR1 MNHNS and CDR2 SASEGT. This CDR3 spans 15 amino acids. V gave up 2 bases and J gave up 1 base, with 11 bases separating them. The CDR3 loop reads CASSELGANNYGYTF. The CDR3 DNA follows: TGTGCCAGCAGTGAATTGGGGGCCAATAACTATGGCTACACCTTC.

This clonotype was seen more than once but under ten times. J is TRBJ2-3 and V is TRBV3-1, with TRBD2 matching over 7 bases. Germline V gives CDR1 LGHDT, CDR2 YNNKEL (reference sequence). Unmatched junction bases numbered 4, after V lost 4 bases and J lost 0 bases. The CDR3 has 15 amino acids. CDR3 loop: CASSRRSGSTDTQYF. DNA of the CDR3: TGTGCCAGCAGCCGCCGTAGCGGGAGCACAGATACGCAGTATTTT.

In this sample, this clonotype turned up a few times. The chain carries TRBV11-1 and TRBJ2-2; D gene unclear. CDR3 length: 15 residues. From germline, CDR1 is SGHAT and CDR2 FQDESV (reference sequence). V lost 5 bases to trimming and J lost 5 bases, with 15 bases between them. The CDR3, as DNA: TGTGCCAGCAGCGGTTGGCAGGAACTAACCGGGGAGCTGTTTTTT. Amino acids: CASSGWQELTGELFF.

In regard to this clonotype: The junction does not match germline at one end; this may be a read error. In DNA form, the CDR3 reads TGTGCCATCAGTTTGGGGGGGGCAGGGTCTTTATTTGGGGCCAACGTCCTGACTTTC. This gives the protein CAISLGGAGSLFGANVLTF. The chain links TRBV2 to TRBJ2-6, with D possibly being TRBD2 (7 bases). The length of the CDR3 is 19 residues. Germline assignment: CDR1 SNHLY and CDR2 FYNNEI.

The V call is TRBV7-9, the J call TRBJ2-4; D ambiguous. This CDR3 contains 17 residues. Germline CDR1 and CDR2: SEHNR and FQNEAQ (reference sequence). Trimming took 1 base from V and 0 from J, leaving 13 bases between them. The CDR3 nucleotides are TGTGCCAGCAGCTTAGTACCTGGGTCTTTAGCCAAAAACATTCAGTACTTC. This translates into CASSLVPGSLAKNIQYF.